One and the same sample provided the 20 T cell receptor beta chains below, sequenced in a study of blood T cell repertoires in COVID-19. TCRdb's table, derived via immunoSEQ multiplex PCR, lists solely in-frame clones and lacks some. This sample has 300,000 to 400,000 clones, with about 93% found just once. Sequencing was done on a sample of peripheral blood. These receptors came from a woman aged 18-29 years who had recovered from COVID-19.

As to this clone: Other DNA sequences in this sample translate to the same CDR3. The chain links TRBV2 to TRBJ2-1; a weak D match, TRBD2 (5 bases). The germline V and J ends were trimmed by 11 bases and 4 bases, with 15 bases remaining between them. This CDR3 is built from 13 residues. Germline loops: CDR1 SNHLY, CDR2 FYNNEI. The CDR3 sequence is CAGERTSYNEQFF. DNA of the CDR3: TGTGCCGGAGAGAGGACTTCTTACAATGAGCAGTTCTTC.

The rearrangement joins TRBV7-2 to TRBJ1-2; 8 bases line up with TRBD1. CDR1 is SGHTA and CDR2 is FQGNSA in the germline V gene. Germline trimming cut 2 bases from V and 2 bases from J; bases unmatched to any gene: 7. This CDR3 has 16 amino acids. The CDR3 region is CASSLRGTGPNYGYTF. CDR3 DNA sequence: TGTGCCAGCAGCTTAAGGGGGACAGGTCCAAACTATGGCTACACCTTC. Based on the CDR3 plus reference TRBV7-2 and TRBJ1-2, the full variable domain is GAGVSQSPSNKVTEKGKDVELRCDPISGHTALYWYRQSLGQGLEFLIYFQGNSAPDKSGLPSDRFSAERTGGSVSTLTIQRTQQEDSAVYLCASSLRGTGPNYGYTFGSGTRLTVV.

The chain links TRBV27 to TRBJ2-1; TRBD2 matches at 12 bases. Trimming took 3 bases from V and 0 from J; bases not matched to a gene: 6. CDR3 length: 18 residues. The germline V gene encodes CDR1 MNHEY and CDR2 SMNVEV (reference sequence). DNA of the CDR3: TGTGCCAGCAGTTTCCTACTAGCGGGAGGAGGCTCCTACAATGAGCAGTTCTTC. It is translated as CASSFLLAGGGSYNEQFF.

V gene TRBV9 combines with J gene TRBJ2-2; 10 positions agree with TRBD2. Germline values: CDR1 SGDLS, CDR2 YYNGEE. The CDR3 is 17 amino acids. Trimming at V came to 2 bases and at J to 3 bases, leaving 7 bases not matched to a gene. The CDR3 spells CASSVPAGGPDTGELFF. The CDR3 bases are TGTGCCAGCAGCGTCCCAGCGGGAGGGCCCGACACCGGGGAGCTGTTTTTT.

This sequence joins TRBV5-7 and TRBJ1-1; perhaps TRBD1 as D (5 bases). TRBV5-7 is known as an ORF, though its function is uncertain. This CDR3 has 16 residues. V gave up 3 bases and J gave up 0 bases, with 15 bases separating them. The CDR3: CASSCGAEFMNTEAFF. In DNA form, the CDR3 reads TGTGCCAGCAGCTGTGGGGCAGAGTTTATGAACACTGAAGCTTTCTTT.

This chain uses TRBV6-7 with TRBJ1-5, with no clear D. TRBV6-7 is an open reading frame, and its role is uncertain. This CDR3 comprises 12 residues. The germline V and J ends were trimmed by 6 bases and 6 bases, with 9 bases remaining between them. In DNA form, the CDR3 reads TGTGCCAGCAGCCTAACAGTTCAGCCCCAGCATTTT. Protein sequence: CASSLTVQPQHF.

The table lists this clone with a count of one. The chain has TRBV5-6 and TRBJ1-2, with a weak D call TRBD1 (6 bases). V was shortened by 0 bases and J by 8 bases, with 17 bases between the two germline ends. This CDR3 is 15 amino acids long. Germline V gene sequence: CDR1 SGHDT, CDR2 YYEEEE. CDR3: CASSLDWTALRGYTF. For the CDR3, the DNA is TGTGCCAGCAGCTTGGACTGGACAGCCTTGAGGGGCTACACCTTC.

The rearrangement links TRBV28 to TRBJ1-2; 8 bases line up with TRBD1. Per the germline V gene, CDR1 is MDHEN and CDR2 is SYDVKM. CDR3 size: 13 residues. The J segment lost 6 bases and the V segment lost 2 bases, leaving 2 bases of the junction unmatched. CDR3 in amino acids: CASSLAGGDGYTF. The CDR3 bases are TGTGCCAGCAGTTTAGCAGGGGGCGATGGCTACACCTTC.

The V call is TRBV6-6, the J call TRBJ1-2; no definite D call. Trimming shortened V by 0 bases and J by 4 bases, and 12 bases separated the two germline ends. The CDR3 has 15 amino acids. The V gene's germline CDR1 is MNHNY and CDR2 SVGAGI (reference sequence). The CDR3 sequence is CASSYSSGQPYGYTF. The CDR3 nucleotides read TGTGCCAGCAGTTACTCATCTGGGCAGCCCTATGGCTACACCTTC.

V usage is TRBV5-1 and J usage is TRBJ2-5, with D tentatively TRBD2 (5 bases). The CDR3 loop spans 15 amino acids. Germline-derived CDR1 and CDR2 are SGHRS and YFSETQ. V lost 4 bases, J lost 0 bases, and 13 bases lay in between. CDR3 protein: CASSVIGSYQETQYF. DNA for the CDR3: TGCGCCAGCAGCGTTATTGGGAGTTACCAAGAGACCCAGTACTTC.

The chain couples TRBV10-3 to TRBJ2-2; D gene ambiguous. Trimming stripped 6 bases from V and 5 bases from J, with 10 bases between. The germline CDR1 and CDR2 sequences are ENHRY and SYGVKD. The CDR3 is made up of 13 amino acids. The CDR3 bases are TGTGCCATCAGGGCAGATCCTACCGGGGAGCTGTTTTTT. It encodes CAIRADPTGELFF.

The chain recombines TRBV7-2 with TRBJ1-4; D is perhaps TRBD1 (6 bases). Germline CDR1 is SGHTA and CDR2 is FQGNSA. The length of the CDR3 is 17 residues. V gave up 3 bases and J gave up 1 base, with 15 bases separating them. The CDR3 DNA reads TGTGCCAGCAGCTTTAGTAGGTTCAGGGGAACTAATGAAAAACTGTTTTTT. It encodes CASSFSRFRGTNEKLFF.

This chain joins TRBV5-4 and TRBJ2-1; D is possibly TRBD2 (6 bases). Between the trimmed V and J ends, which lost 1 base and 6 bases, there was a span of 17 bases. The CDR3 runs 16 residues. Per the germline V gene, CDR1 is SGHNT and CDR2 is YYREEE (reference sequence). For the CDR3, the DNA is TGTGCCAGCAGCTTGTCAGCGACTAGGGCGAGCAATGAGCAGTTCTTC. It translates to CASSLSATRASNEQFF.

The CDR3: CASSRVAGQGVDTEAFF. The DNA for the CDR3 is TGTGCCAGCAGCCGGGTGGCGGGACAGGGGGTTGACACTGAAGCTTTCTTT. This rearrangement joins TRBV5-5 to TRBJ1-1, with 11 nucleotides matching TRBD1. Germline V gene lookup returns CDR1 SGHKS and CDR2 YYEKEE (reference sequence). The CDR3 has 17 residues. Unmatched junction bases numbered 11, after V lost 4 bases and J lost 3 bases.

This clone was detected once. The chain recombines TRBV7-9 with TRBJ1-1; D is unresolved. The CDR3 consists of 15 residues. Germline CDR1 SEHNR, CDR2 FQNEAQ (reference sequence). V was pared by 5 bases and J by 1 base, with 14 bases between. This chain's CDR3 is CASSPPRGWNTEAFF. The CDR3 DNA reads TGTGCCAGCAGCCCCCCACGCGGATGGAACACTGAAGCTTTCTTT. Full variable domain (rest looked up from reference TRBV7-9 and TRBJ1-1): DTGVSQNPRHKITKRGQNVTFRCDPISEHNRLYWYRQTLGQGPEFLTYFQNEAQLEKSRLLSDRFSAERPKGSFSTLEIQRTEQGDSAMYLCASSPPRGWNTEAFFGQGTRLTVV.

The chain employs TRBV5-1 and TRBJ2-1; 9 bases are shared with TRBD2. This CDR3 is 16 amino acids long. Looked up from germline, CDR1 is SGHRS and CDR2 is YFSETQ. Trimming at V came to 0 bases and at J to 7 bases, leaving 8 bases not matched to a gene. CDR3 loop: CASSLGGSGSLNEQFF. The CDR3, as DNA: TGCGCCAGCAGCTTGGGTGGTAGCGGGAGCCTTAATGAGCAGTTCTTC.

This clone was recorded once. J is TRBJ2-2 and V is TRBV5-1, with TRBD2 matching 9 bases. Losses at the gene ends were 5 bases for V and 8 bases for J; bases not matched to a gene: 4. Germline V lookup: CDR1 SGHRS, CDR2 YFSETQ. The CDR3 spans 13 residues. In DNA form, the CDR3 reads TGCGCCAGCAGTCTTAGCGGGAGAGGGGAGCTGTTTTTT. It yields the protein CASSLSGRGELFF.

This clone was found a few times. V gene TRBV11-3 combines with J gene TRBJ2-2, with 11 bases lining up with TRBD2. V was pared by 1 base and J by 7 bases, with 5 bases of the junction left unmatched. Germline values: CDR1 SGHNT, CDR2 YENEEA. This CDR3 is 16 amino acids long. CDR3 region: CASSLVLAGGVGELFF. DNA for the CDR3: TGTGCCAGCAGCTTAGTCCTAGCGGGAGGAGTCGGGGAGCTGTTTTTT.

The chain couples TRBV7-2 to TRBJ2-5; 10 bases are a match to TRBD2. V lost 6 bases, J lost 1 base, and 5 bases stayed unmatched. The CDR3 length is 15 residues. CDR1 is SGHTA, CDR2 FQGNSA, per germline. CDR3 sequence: CASSYVAGGQETQYF. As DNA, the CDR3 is TGTGCCAGCAGTTATGTAGCGGGGGGCCAAGAGACCCAGTACTTC.

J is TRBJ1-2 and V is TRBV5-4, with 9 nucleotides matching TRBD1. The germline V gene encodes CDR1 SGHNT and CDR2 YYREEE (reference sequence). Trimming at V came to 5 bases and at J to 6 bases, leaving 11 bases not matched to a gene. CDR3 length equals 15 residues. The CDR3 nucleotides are TGTGCCAGCAGTCTGGCGGGACAGGGTACTCATGGCTACACCTTC. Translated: CASSLAGQGTHGYTF.